Listed below are T cell receptor beta chains from one sample, sequenced in a study of CD8+ T cells in alopecia areata. The assay was immunoSEQ multiplex PCR, and TCRdb's table has in-frame clones only and misses some. The table includes about 14,000 clones, roughly 55% detected once. The sample consisted of skin, taken at week 0. These TCRs come from a human donor with alopecia areata. Each CDR3 is given with its conserved first and last residue. A D gene is named only where the DNA matches it firmly. Expanded clones get a size class; other rows say once, few or many, or leave the size out.

D,J,V,size,CDR3,DNA
TRBD1,TRBJ1-3,TRBV7-9,few,CASSLGQGSAGNTIYF,TGTGCCAGCAGCCTAGGACAGGGGAGTGCTGGAAACACCATATATTTT
TRBD1,TRBJ1-1,TRBV28,few,CASSGQGAGDTEAFF,TGTGCCAGCAGTGGACAGGGGGCAGGAGACACTGAAGCTTTCTTT
-,TRBJ2-3,TRBV29-1,-,CSVRRRDTQYF,TGCAGCGTGCGGCGGCGAGATACGCAGTATTTT
-,TRBJ2-1,TRBV5-6,once,CASSPTLGATVYNEQFF,TGTGCCAGCAGCCCCACCCTAGGGGCGACGGTATACAATGAGCAGTTCTTC
-,TRBJ1-5,TRBV30,few,CAWTQGHEGNQPQHF,TGTGCCTGGACACAGGGACACGAGGGAAATCAGCCCCAGCATTTT
-,TRBJ2-3,TRBV28,few,CASSVDAEGPTDTQYF,TGTGCCAGCTCCGTGGACGCTGAAGGCCCTACAGATACGCAGTATTTT
TRBD2,TRBJ2-3,TRBV7-2,-,CASSLREGGYTDTQYF,TGTGCCAGCAGCTTGCGGGAGGGGGGATACACAGATACGCAGTATTTT
TRBD1,TRBJ1-5,TRBV30,-,CAWSPGTGTSNQPQHF,TGTGCCTGGTCCCCCGGGACAGGGACTAGCAATCAGCCCCAGCATTTT
TRBD1,TRBJ1-3,TRBV7-9,-,CASSRDRETGNTIYF,TGTGCCAGCAGCCGTGACAGGGAGACGGGAAACACCATATATTTT
-,TRBJ1-3,TRBV28,-,CASSLSARTPKVISTIYF,TGTGCCAGCAGTTTGAGTGCCAGGACCCCGAAGGTGATAAGCACCATATATTTT
TRBD1,TRBJ1-2,TRBV4-2,-,CASSLWTGGRSYTF,TGTGCCAGCAGCCTGTGGACAGGGGGCAGAAGCTACACCTTC
-,TRBJ2-5,TRBV4-3,-,CASSRGSWETQYF,TGCGCCAGCAGTCGGGGCAGTTGGGAGACCCAGTACTTC
TRBD1,TRBJ1-2,TRBV5-6,-,CASSSGTGSYGYTF,TGTGCCAGCAGCTCCGGGACAGGGTCCTATGGCTACACCTTC
-,TRBJ1-3,TRBV4-1,-,CASSLIIAGTIYF,TGCGCCAGCAGCCTCATAATCGCGGGCACCATATATTTT
-,TRBJ1-6,TRBV30,-,CAWARGSSYNSPLHF,TGTGCCTGGGCACGGGGAAGCTCCTATAATTCACCCCTCCACTTT
TRBD1,TRBJ2-3,TRBV7-2,few,CASSLEGNRGVYF,TGTGCCAGCAGCTTAGAGGGTAACAGGGGGGTGTATTTT
TRBD1,TRBJ1-6,TRBV27,-,CASSLSWGQGTIPVPLHF,TGTGCCAGCAGTTTATCTTGGGGACAGGGAACCATCCCTGTCCCTCTCCACTTT
TRBD1,TRBJ2-5,TRBV4-3,few,CASSQDEGQGGETQYF,TGCGCCAGCAGCCAAGATGAAGGACAGGGTGGAGAGACCCAGTACTTC
-,TRBJ2-5,TRBV28,-,CASSPSVWKSETQYF,TGTGCCAGCAGCCCAAGCGTTTGGAAGTCAGAGACCCAGTACTTC
TRBD2,TRBJ2-3,TRBV7-8,-,CASSSRAGRTDTQYF,TGTGCCAGCAGCTCACGAGCGGGGCGCACAGATACGCAGTATTTT
TRBD2,TRBJ2-5,TRBV28,-,CASRPSGWETQYF,TGTGCCAGCAGACCTAGCGGGTGGGAGACCCAGTACTTC
-,TRBJ2-2,TRBV19,-,CASRGVTWENTGELFF,TGTGCCAGTAGAGGGGTCACTTGGGAGAACACCGGGGAGCTGTTTTTT
-,TRBJ2-2,TRBV4-2,-,CASSQVVAGLGANTGELFF,TGTGCCAGCAGCCAAGTCGTGGCGGGGCTTGGTGCGAACACCGGGGAGCTGTTTTTT
-,TRBJ2-1,TRBV5-4,-,CASSLPNEQFF,TGTGCCAGCAGCTTGCCGAATGAGCAGTTCTTC
TRBD2,TRBJ2-3,TRBV19,-,CASSIDGTSDLTDTQYF,TGTGCCAGTAGTATAGATGGGACTAGCGATTTGACAGATACGCAGTATTTT
TRBD2,TRBJ2-3,TRBV5-8,-,CASSPVAGGPTDTQYF,TGTGCCAGCAGCCCAGTAGCGGGGGGGCCGACAGATACGCAGTATTTT
-,TRBJ1-6,TRBV7-9,few,CASSLGTANNSPLHF,TGTGCCAGCAGCTTAGGGACAGCGAATAATTCACCCCTCCACTTT
-,TRBJ2-2,TRBV5-6,-,CASSLASGYTGELFF,TGTGCCAGCAGCTTGGCCTCAGGGTACACCGGGGAGCTGTTTTTT
-,TRBJ2-2,TRBV2,few,CASRRTDTGGELFF,TGTGCCAGTAGGAGGACAGATACGGGCGGGGAGCTGTTTTTT
-,TRBJ1-1,TRBV5-1,-,CASSQLRSNTEAFF,TGCGCCAGCAGCCAGCTCAGGTCGAACACTGAAGCTTTCTTT
-,TRBJ1-2,TRBV4-3,-,CASSQEGLAGYTF,TGCGCCAGCAGCCAAGAAGGTTTAGCGGGCTACACCTTC
TRBD1,TRBJ2-2,TRBV28,-,CASSLGQGGTGELFF,TGTGCCAGCAGCCTGGGACAGGGAGGCACCGGGGAGCTGTTTTTT
-,TRBJ1-2,TRBV4-1,-,CASSQVHTGYDGYTF,TGCGCCAGCAGCCAAGTCCATACTGGCTATGATGGCTACACCTTC
TRBD1,TRBJ1-4,TRBV29-1,-,CSVQGGSNEKLFF,TGCAGCGTGCAAGGGGGCTCTAATGAAAAACTGTTTTTT
-,TRBJ1-6,TRBV28,-,CASSLRGTPNNSPLHF,TGTGCCAGCAGTTTACGAGGGACACCAAATAATTCACCCCTCCACTTT
-,TRBJ1-2,TRBV6-1,-,CAIRTEPYGYTF,TGTGCCATAAGAACGGAGCCTTATGGCTACACCTTC
TRBD2,TRBJ2-1,TRBV4-1,-,CASSQEASGGPYNEQFF,TGCGCCAGCAGCCAAGAGGCTAGCGGGGGCCCCTACAATGAGCAGTTCTTC
-,TRBJ1-2,TRBV6-4,-,CASKKGYSYTF,TGTGCCAGCAAAAAGGGCTATTCCTACACCTTC
-,TRBJ2-3,TRBV5-1,-,CASSLDGRGTDTQYF,TGCGCCAGCAGCTTGGACGGCAGAGGCACAGATACGCAGTATTTT